This passage covers 23 T cell receptor beta chains from one sample sequenced in a study of T cell changes during pregnancy in multiple sclerosis. Assay used: immunoSEQ multiplex PCR; TCRdb lists only in-frame clones, some missing. Among tens of thousands of clones listed, roughly nine tenths were seen once. Material: peripheral blood, obtained in the third trimester of pregnancy. The source is a female donor in good health, enrolled as a control in a pregnancy study.

The rearrangement joins TRBV4-2 to TRBJ1-2; 9 bases map to TRBD1. Trimming removed 6 bases from V and 4 bases from J; junction bases left unmatched: 3. Germline V gene sequence: CDR1 LGHNA, CDR2 YNFKEQ. The CDR3 sequence is 13 residues long. The CDR3 DNA reads TGTGCCAGCAGACAGGGGGCGAGCTATGGCTACACCTTC. This gives the protein CASRQGASYGYTF.

The genes are TRBV4-3 and TRBJ2-3; D perhaps matches TRBD2 (6 bases). This CDR3 has 16 residues. Trimming shortened V by 1 base and J by 3 bases, and 14 bases separated the two germline ends. The V gene's germline CDR1 is LGHNA and CDR2 YSLEER. The CDR3 here is CASSQVTAGRTDTQYF. The CDR3 DNA is TGCGCCAGCAGCCAAGTAACGGCGGGGAGAACAGATACGCAGTATTTT.

The chain carries TRBV29-1 and TRBJ2-2; the D gene is possibly TRBD1 (6 bases). CDR1 and CDR2 (germline): SQVTM, ANQGSEA. This CDR3 has 14 residues. V shed 7 bases and J shed 1 base, with 13 bases lying between them. The CDR3 loop is CSETRGKNTGELFF. As DNA, the CDR3 is TGCAGCGAAACCAGGGGCAAGAACACCGGGGAGCTGTTTTTT.

V is TRBV9 and J is TRBJ1-2, with D perhaps TRBD1 (6 bases). The CDR3 is 12 residues long. The germline gives CDR1 SGDLS, CDR2 YYNGEE. Between the trimmed V and J ends, which lost 3 bases and 6 bases, there was a span of 9 bases. CDR3 DNA: TGTGCCAGCAGCGCCGGGACAAATGGCTACACCTTC. It translates to CASSAGTNGYTF. The variable domain in full, with the rest retrieved from reference TRBV9 and TRBJ1-2, is DSGVTQTPKHLITATGQRVTLRCSPRSGDLSVYWYQQSLDQGLQFLIQYYNGEERAKGNILERFSAQQFPDLHSELNLSSLELGDSALYFCASSAGTNGYTFGSGTRLTVV.

In its sample, this clone was seen once. J is TRBJ1-4 and V is TRBV2; perhaps TRBD1 as D (6 bases). Germline V CDR1 and CDR2: SNHLY, FYNNEI. This CDR3 contains 16 residues. Trimming removed 2 bases from V and 5 bases from J, with 15 bases in between. CDR3 protein: CASSERAGETNEKLFF. The CDR3 DNA follows: TGTGCCAGCAGTGAAAGGGCAGGGGAAACGAATGAAAAACTGTTTTTT.

This chain joins TRBV6-1 and TRBJ1-1; 7 nucleotides align to TRBD1. Trimming took 5 bases from V and 4 from J; bases not matched to a gene: 4. Germline CDR1 MNHNS, CDR2 SASEGT. The CDR3 extends over 13 amino acids. The CDR3 DNA sequence: TGTGCCAGCAGTAGTTCAGGGGGCACTGAAGCTTTCTTT. It encodes CASSSSGGTEAFF.

J is TRBJ2-1 and V is TRBV21-1; TRBD2, as called in the table, went unchecked against the DNA. TRBV21-1 is an annotated pseudogene. This CDR3 has 14 amino acids. The CDR3 protein is CASSKGRVHNEQFF. The DNA of the CDR3 is TGTGCCAGCAGCAAAGGGAGAGTCCACAATGAGCAGTTCTTC.

The rearrangement uses TRBV6-5 and TRBJ1-2, with 7 bases identical to TRBD1. The CDR3 is made up of 16 amino acids. Trimming cost V 3 bases and J 4 bases; bases outside gene matches: 11. Per the germline V gene, CDR1 is MNHEY and CDR2 is SVGAGI. This chain's CDR3 is CASSYQGGRSFYGYTF. The CDR3 DNA follows: TGTGCCAGCAGTTATCAAGGGGGCCGGTCGTTCTATGGCTACACCTTC.

The V and J genes are TRBV15 and TRBJ2-5; D remains ambiguous. Deletions cut 6 bases from V and 5 bases from J, with 10 bases between. Germline-derived CDR1 and CDR2 are LNHNV and YYDKDF (reference sequence). This CDR3 contains 12 residues. The CDR3 bases are TGTGCCACCAGTTTCGACGGGGAGACCCAGTACTTC. Translated, it gives CATSFDGETQYF.

The V gene is TRBV29-1, the J gene TRBJ2-1; D is unresolved. CDR1 is SQVTM and CDR2 is ANQGSEA in the germline V gene. Trimming left V 0 bases short and J 10 bases short, with 7 bases between. This CDR3 region has 11 residues. Written as DNA, the CDR3 is TGCAGCGTTGAAGATTTGGCAGAGCAGTTCTTC. This codes for CSVEDLAEQFF.

This chain links TRBV6-1 with TRBJ2-1; perhaps TRBD1 as D (6 bases). The CDR3 runs 14 residues. The germline V gene has CDR1 MNHNS and CDR2 SASEGT. The V gene lost 8 bases and the J gene lost 7 bases, with 18 bases spanning the gap. The CDR3 loop reads CASVRGPVENEQFF. Written as DNA, the CDR3 is TGTGCCAGCGTCAGGGGTCCGGTTGAAAATGAGCAGTTCTTC.

This rearrangement joins TRBV28 to TRBJ2-2, with 10 bases that match TRBD2. Losses at the gene ends were 5 bases for V and 3 bases for J; bases not matched to a gene: 6. CDR3 length: 16 amino acids. Germline CDR1 reads MDHEN; CDR2 reads SYDVKM. CDR3 coding DNA: TGTGCCAGCAGTACCGGACTAGCGGCGTACACCGGGGAGCTGTTTTTT. Protein: CASSTGLAAYTGELFF.

The chain has TRBV6-1 and TRBJ2-3; 8 bases fit TRBD2. This CDR3 is built from 14 residues. V dropped 4 bases and J dropped 8; count of bases not matched to a gene: 8. Germline values: CDR1 MNHNS, CDR2 SASEGT. CDR3 coding DNA: TGTGCCAGCAGTGGCGGGAGCGGGAGTTTTACGCAGTATTTT. Translating gives CASSGGSGSFTQYF.

J is TRBJ2-7 and V is TRBV4-3; D is ambiguous. This CDR3 is built from 12 residues. Germline V gene sequence: CDR1 LGHNA, CDR2 YSLEER. V lost 1 base to trimming and J lost 4 bases, with 5 bases between them. As DNA, the CDR3 is TGCGCCAGCAGCCAAGTGGCTTACGAGCAGTACTTC. Protein sequence: CASSQVAYEQYF.

V gene TRBV30 combines with J gene TRBJ2-7; the match to TRBD2 covers 7 bases. The germline V gene encodes CDR1 GTSNPN and CDR2 SVGIG (reference sequence). V was pared by 0 bases and J by 3 bases, with 5 bases of the junction left unmatched. The CDR3 length is 14 residues. The CDR3 sequence: CAWSVLASGYEQYF. The CDR3, as DNA: TGTGCCTGGAGTGTACTCGCTAGCGGCTACGAGCAGTACTTC.

The V and J genes are TRBV7-9 and TRBJ2-2, with TRBD2 matching over 7 bases. This CDR3 has 16 amino acids. CDR1 and CDR2 (germline): SEHNR, FQNEAQ (reference sequence). V was pared by 1 base and J by 1 base, with 3 bases of the junction left unmatched. The CDR3 is CASSLDPSGNTGELFF. The CDR3 nucleotides are TGTGCCAGCAGCTTAGATCCTAGCGGGAACACCGGGGAGCTGTTTTTT.

V usage is TRBV18 and J usage is TRBJ1-1, with 10 bases fitting TRBD1. Germline CDR1 is KGHSH and CDR2 is LQKENI. The junction had 11 bases not matched to a gene; V was cut back by 6 bases and J by 4 bases. This CDR3 is 16 amino acids long. The CDR3 DNA sequence: TGTGCCAGCTCTCAATCGGGACAGGGGTACGGCACTGAAGCTTTCTTT. This encodes CASSQSGQGYGTEAFF. The full variable domain, rest sourced from reference TRBV18 and TRBJ1-1, is NAGVMQNPRHLVRRRGQEARLRCSPMKGHSHVYWYRQLPEEGLKFMVYLQKENIIDESGMPKERFSAEFPKEGPSILRIQQVVRGDSAAYFCASSQSGQGYGTEAFFGQGTRLTVV.

The chain's CDR3 is CAWSVNTDNQDTIYF. The CDR3 nucleotides read TGTGCCTGGAGTGTGAACACCGACAATCAGGACACCATATATTTT. The V and J genes are TRBV30 and TRBJ1-3; D remains unclear. The CDR3 runs 15 residues. Trimming took off 0 bases at V and 8 bases at J, with 17 bases between the two ends. The germline gives CDR1 GTSNPN, CDR2 SVGIG (reference sequence).

The chain links TRBV15 to TRBJ2-6; TRBD2 is a possible D gene (5 bases). The germline gives CDR1 LNHNV, CDR2 YYDKDF (reference sequence). This CDR3 has 15 amino acids. V shed 1 base and J shed 2 bases, with 6 bases lying between them. CDR3 in amino acids: CATSRVRAGANVLTF. DNA for the CDR3: TGTGCCACCAGCAGAGTGCGGGCTGGGGCCAACGTCCTGACTTTC.

This rearrangement joins TRBV10-3 to TRBJ2-2; perhaps TRBD1 as D (5 bases). Per the germline V gene, CDR1 is ENHRY and CDR2 is SYGVKD. The CDR3 spans 13 residues. Trimming took 7 bases from V and 3 from J, leaving 9 bases between them. CDR3 in amino acids: CAIKQGDTGELFF. The CDR3 bases are TGTGCCATCAAGCAGGGTGACACCGGGGAGCTGTTTTTT.

This chain links TRBV19 with TRBJ1-1, with 8 bases aligning to TRBD1. Germline lookup yields CDR1 LNHDA and CDR2 SQIVND (reference sequence). CDR3 length: 11 amino acids. The V gene end was trimmed by 11 bases and the J gene end by 8 bases; junction bases not matched to a gene: 7. The CDR3 DNA reads TGTGCCTGCCGATACAGGGGGGAAGCTTTCTTT. Protein product: CACRYRGEAFF.

This clone was found a few times. The chain joins TRBV4-3 to TRBJ2-1, with TRBD2 identical over 11 bases. This CDR3 contains 16 residues. V lost 1 base and J lost 3; bases outside the gene matches: 2. Germline V gene data show CDR1 as LGHNA and CDR2 as YSLEER. The CDR3 region is CASSQGTSGSYNEQFF. CDR3 nucleotides: TGCGCCAGCAGCCAAGGCACTAGCGGGAGCTACAATGAGCAGTTCTTC.

Only a few counts were recorded for this clone. This chain joins TRBV7-3 and TRBJ2-2; tentative D call: TRBD1 (5 bases). V was pared by 3 bases and J by 1 base, with 6 bases between. Germline loops: CDR1 SGHTA, CDR2 FQGTGA. This CDR3 comprises 14 residues. This CDR3 reads CASSLTVNTGELFF. In nucleotides, the CDR3 is TGTGCCAGCAGCTTGACAGTGAACACCGGGGAGCTGTTTTTT.